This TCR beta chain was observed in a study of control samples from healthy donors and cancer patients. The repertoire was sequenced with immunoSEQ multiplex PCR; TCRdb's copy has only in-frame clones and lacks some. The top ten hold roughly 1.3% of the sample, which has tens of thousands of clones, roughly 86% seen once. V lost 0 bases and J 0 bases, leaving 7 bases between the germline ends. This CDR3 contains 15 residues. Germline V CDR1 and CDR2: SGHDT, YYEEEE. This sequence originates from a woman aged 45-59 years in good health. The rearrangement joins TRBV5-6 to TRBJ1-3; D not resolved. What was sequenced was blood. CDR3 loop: CASSLDAYSGNTIYF. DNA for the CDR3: TGTGCCAGCAGCTTGGACGCCTACTCTGGAAACACCATATATTTT. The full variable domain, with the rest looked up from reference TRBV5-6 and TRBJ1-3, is DAGVTQSPTHLIKTRGQQVTLRCSPKSGHDTVSWYQQALGQGPQFIFQYYEEEERQRGNFPDRFSGHQFPNYSSELNVNALLLGDSALYLCASSLDAYSGNTIYFGEGSWLTVV.